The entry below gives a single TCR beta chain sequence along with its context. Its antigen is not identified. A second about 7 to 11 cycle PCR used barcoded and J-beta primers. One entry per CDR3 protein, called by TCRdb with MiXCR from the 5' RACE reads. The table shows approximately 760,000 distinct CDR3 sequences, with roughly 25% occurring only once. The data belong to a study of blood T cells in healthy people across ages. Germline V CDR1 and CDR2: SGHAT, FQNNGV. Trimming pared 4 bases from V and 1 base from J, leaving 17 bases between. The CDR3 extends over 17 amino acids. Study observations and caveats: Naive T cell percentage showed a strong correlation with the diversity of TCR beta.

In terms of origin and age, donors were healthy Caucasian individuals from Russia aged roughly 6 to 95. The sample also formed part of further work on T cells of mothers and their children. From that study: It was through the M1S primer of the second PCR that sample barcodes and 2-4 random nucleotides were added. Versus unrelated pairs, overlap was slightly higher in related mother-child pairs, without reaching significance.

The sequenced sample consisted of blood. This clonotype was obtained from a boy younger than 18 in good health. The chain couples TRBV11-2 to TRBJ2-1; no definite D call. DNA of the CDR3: TGTGCCAGCAGCTCAACCTTGGGCATCACGTCCTACAATGAGCAGTTCTTC. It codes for CASSSTLGITSYNEQFF. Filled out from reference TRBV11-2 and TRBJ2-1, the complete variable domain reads EAGVAQSPRYKIIEKRQSVAFWCNPISGHATLYWYQQILGQGPKLLIQFQNNGVVDDSQLPKDRFSAERLKGVDSTLKIQPAKLEDSAVYLCASSSTLGITSYNEQFFGPGTRLTVL.